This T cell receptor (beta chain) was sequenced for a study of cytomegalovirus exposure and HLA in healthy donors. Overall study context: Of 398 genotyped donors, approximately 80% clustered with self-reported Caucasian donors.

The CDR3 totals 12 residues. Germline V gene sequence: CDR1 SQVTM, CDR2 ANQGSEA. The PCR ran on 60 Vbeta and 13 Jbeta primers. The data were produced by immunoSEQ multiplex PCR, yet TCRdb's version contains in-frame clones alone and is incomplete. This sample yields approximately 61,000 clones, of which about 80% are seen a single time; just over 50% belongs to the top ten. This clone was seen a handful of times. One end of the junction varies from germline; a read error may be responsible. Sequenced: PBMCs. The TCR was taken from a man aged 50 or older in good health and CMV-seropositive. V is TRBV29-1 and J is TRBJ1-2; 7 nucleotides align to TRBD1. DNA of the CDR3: TGCAGCGTTGAAGGAGGGGGCTATGGCTACTCCTTC. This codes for CSVEGGGYGYSF.